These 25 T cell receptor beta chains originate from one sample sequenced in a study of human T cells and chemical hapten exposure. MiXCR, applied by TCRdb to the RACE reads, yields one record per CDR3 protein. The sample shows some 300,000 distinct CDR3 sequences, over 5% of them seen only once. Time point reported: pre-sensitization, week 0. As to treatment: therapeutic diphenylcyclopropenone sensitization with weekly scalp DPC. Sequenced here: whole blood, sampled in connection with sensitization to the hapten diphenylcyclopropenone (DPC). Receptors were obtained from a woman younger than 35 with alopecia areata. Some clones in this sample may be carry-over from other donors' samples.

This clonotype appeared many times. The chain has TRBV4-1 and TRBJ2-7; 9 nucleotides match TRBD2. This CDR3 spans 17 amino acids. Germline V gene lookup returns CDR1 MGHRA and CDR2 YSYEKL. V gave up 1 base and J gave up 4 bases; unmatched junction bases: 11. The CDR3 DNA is TGCGCCAGCAGCCAAGCCTGGGAGGCAGCGGGGGGATACGAGCAGTACTTC. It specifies CASSQAWEAAGGYEQYF.

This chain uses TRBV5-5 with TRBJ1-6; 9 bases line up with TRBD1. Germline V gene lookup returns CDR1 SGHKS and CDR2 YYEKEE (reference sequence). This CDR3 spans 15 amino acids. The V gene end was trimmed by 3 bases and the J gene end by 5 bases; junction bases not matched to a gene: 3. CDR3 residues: CASSSRQGDNSPLHF. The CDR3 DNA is TGTGCCAGCAGCTCCCGACAGGGGGATAATTCACCCCTCCACTTT. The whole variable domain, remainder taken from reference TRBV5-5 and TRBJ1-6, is DAGVTQSPTHLIKTRGQQVTLRCSPISGHKSVSWYQQVLGQGPQFIFQYYEKEERGRGNFPDRFSARQFPNYSSELNVNALLLGDSALYLCASSSRQGDNSPLHFGNGTRLTVT.

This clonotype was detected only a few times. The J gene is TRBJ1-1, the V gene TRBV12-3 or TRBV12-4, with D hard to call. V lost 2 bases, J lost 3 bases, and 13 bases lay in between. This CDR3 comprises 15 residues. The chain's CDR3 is CASSLNVGRHTEAFF. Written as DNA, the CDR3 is TGTGCCAGCAGTTTAAACGTAGGAAGACACACTGAAGCTTTCTTT.

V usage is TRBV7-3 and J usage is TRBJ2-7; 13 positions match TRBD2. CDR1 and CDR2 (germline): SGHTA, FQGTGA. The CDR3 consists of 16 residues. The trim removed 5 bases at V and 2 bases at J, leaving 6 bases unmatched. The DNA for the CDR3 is TGTGCCAGCAGCCTAGGGGGACTAGCGGGGACCTACGAGCAGTACTTC. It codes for CASSLGGLAGTYEQYF.

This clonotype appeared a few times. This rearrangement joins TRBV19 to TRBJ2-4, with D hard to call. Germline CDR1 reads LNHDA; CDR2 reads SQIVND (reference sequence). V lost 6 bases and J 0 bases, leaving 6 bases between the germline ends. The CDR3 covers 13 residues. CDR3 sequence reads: CASSDSAKNIQYF. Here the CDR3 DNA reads TGTGCCAGTAGCGACTCAGCCAAAAACATTCAGTACTTC.

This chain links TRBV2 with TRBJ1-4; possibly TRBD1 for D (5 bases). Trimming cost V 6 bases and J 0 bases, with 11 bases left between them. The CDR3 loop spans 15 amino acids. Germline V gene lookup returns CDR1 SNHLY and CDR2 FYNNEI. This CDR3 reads CASRRGAATNEKLFF. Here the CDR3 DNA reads TGTGCCAGCAGGAGGGGCGCCGCAACTAATGAAAAACTGTTTTTT.

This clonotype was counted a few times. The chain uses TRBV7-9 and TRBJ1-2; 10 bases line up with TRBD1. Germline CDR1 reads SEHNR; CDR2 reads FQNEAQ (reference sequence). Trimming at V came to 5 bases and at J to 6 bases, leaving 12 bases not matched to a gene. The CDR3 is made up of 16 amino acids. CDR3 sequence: CASSPSPGTGVDGYTF. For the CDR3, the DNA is TGTGCCAGCAGCCCAAGTCCCGGGACAGGGGTGGATGGCTACACCTTC.

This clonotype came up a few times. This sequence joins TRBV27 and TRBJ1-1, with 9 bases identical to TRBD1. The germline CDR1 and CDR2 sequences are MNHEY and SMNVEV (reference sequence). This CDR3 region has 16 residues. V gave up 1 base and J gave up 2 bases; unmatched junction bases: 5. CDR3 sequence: CASSLFRQGVNTEAFF. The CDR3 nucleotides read TGTGCCAGCAGTTTATTCAGACAGGGGGTAAACACTGAAGCTTTCTTT.

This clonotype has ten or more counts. In nucleotides, the CDR3 is TGCGCCAGCAGCCAAGATCCTTGGCAGAACTCTGGAAACACCATATATTTT. Its translation is CASSQDPWQNSGNTIYF. The V gene is TRBV4-1, the J gene TRBJ1-3; D is undetermined. This CDR3 is 17 amino acids long. V shed 0 bases and J shed 0 bases, with 12 bases lying between them. Germline V gives CDR1 MGHRA, CDR2 YSYEKL.

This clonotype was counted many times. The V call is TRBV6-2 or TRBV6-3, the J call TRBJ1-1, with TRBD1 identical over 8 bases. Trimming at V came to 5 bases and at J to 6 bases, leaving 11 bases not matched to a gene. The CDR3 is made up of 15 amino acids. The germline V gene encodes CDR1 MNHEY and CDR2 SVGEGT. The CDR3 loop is CASSPDRVGVPEAFF. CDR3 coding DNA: TGTGCCAGCAGTCCGGACAGGGTTGGGGTTCCTGAAGCTTTCTTT.

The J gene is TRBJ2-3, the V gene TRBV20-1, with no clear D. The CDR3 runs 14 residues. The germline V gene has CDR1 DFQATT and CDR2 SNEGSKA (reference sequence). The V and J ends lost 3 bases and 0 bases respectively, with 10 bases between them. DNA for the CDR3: TGCAGTGCTAGCTGGCCTGCTAGCACAGATACGCAGTATTTT. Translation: CSASWPASTDTQYF.

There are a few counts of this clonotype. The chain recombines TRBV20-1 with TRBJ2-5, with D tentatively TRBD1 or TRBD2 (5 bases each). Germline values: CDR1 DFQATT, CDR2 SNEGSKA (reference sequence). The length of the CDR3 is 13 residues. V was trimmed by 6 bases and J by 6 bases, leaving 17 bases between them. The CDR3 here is CSADGTRGKTQYF. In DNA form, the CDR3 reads TGCAGTGCCGACGGGACCCGAGGGAAGACCCAGTACTTC.

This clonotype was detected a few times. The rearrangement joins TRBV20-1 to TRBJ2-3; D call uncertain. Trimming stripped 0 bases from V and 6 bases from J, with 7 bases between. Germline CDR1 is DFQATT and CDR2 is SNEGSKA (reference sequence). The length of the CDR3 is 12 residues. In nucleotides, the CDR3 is TGCAGTGCTAGAGATTACTTGGATACGCAGTATTTT. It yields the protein CSARDYLDTQYF.

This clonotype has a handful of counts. The CDR3 loop reads CATSRDSHDSPLHF. The CDR3 DNA follows: TGTGCCACCAGCAGAGACAGTCACGATTCACCCCTCCACTTT. The V gene is TRBV15, the J gene TRBJ1-6, with D unclear. The V gene's germline CDR1 is LNHNV and CDR2 YYDKDF (reference sequence). This CDR3 contains 14 residues. V gave up 0 bases and J gave up 8 bases, with 8 bases separating them.

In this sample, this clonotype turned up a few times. This CDR3 reads CASSWGQGVNEQFF. The CDR3 region has the DNA TGTGCCAGCAGTTGGGGACAGGGGGTAAATGAGCAGTTCTTC. The chain links TRBV6-6 to TRBJ2-1, with 11 positions matching TRBD1. There are 14 residues in the CDR3. Trimming removed 4 bases from V and 7 bases from J; junction bases left unmatched: 3. Germline CDR1 is MNHNY and CDR2 is SVGAGI (reference sequence).

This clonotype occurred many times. The CDR3 bases are TGCGCCAGCAGCCACACCCTATGGCAACAGAACACTGAAGCTTTCTTT. Translation: CASSHTLWQQNTEAFF. This chain connects TRBV4-3 to TRBJ1-1; D is uncertain. The V gene lost 3 bases and the J gene lost 1 base, with 15 bases spanning the gap. Germline-derived CDR1 and CDR2 are LGHNA and YSLEER. The length of the CDR3 is 16 residues.

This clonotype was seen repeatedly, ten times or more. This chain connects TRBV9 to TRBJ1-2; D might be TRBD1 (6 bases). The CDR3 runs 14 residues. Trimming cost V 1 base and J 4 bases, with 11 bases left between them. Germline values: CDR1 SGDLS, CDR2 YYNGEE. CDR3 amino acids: CASSVQGQGYGYTF. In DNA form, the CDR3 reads TGTGCCAGCAGCGTACAGGGGCAGGGCTATGGCTACACCTTC.

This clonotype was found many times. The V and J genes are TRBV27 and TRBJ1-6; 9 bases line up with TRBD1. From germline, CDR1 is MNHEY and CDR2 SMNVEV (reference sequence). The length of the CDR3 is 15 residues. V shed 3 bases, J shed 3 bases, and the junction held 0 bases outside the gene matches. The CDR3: CASSLGQGYNSPLHF. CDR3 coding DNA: TGTGCCAGCAGTTTGGGACAGGGCTATAATTCACCCCTCCACTTT.

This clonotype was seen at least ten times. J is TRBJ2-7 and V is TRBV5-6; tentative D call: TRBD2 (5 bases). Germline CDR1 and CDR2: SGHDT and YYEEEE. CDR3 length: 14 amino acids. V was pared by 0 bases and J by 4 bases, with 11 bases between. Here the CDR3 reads CASSLAGIRYEQYF. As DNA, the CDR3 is TGTGCCAGCAGCTTGGCCGGGATAAGGTACGAGCAGTACTTC.

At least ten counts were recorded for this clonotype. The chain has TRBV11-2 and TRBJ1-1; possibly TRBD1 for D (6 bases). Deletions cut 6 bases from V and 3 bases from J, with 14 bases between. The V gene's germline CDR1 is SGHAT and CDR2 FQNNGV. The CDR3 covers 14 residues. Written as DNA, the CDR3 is TGTGCCAGCAGGATGAGGGGGGCGGACACTGAAGCTTTCTTT. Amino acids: CASRMRGADTEAFF. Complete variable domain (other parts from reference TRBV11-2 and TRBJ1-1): EAGVAQSPRYKIIEKRQSVAFWCNPISGHATLYWYQQILGQGPKLLIQFQNNGVVDDSQLPKDRFSAERLKGVDSTLKIQPAKLEDSAVYLCASRMRGADTEAFFGQGTRLTVV.

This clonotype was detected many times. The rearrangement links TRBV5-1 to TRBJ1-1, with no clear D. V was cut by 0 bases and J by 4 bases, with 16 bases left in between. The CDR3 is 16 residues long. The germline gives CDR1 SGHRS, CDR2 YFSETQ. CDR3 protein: CASSLEKVGRVTEAFF. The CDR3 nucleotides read TGCGCCAGCAGCTTGGAAAAGGTTGGGAGGGTCACTGAAGCTTTCTTT.

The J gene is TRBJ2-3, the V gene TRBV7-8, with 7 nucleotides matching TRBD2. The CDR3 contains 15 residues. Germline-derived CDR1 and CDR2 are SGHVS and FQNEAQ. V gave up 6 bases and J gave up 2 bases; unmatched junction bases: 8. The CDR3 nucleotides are TGTGCCAGCAGGAAGAGCGGGGCCGTCACAGATACGCAGTATTTT. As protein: CASRKSGAVTDTQYF.

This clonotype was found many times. The CDR3: CASSLLSGTTEAFF. In nucleotides, the CDR3 is TGTGCCAGCAGCTTATTATCAGGGACAACTGAAGCTTTCTTT. The chain couples TRBV7-2 to TRBJ1-1; the D gene is possibly TRBD1 (6 bases). The CDR3 is made up of 14 amino acids. V was shortened by 2 bases and J by 5 bases, with 12 bases between the two germline ends. Germline CDR1 and CDR2: SGHTA and FQGNSA.

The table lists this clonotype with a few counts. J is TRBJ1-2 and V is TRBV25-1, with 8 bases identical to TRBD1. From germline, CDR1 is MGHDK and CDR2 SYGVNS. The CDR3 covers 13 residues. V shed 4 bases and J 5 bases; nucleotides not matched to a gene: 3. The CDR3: CASSGTGTYGYTF. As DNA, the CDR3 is TGTGCCAGCAGTGGGACAGGGACTTATGGCTACACCTTC.

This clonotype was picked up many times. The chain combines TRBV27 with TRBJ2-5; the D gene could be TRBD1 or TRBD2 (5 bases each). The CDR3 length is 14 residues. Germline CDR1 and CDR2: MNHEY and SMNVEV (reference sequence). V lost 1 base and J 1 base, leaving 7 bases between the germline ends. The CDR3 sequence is CASSLWDRQETQYF. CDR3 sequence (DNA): TGTGCCAGCAGTTTATGGGACCGCCAAGAGACCCAGTACTTC.